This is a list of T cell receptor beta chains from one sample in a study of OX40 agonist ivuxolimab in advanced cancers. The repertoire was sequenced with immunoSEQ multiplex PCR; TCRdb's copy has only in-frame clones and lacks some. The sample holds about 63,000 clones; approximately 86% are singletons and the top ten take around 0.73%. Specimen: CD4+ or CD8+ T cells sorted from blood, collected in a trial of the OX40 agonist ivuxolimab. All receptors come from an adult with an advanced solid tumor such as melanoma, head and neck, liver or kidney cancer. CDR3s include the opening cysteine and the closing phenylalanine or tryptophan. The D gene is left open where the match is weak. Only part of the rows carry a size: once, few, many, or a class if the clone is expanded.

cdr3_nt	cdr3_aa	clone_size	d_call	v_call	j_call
TGTGCCAGCAGCGAGGGGAAGTATGGCTACACCTTC	CASSEGKYGYTF	NA	NA	TRBV9	TRBJ1-2
TGTGCCAGTAGTATGGGACGGCTAGAGACCCAGTACTTC	CASSMGRLETQYF	NA	NA	TRBV19	TRBJ2-5
TGCGCCAGCAGCTTGGGTAGCGGGGGAAACAATGAGCAGTTCTTC	CASSLGSGGNNEQFF	NA	TRBD2	TRBV5-1	TRBJ2-1
TGTGCCAGTAGTACCCCACTTTATTACAATGAGCAGTTCTTC	CASSTPLYYNEQFF	NA	NA	TRBV19	TRBJ2-1
TGTGCCAGCAGTGAAACCTGGGGAGGGGGCGCACTAGCGGGAGCTAAGTACGAGCAGTACTTC	CASSETWGGGALAGAKYEQYF	NA	TRBD2	TRBV27	TRBJ2-7
TGTGCCAGCAGTGGACTAGGATCCACTGAGCAGTTCTTC	CASSGLGSTEQFF	NA	NA	TRBV6-4	TRBJ2-1
TGCGCCAGCAGTGAGGACAGGGTAAACGGGGAGCTGTTTTTT	CASSEDRVNGELFF	few	TRBD1	TRBV10-1	TRBJ2-2
TGTGCCAGCAGCCAAGATAGTAGCCCCGTCAGGGGCTACACCTTC	CASSQDSSPVRGYTF	NA	NA	TRBV14	TRBJ1-2
TGCGCCAGCAGCTTCCTAGCGGGAGTCGACAATGAGCAGTTCTTC	CASSFLAGVDNEQFF	NA	TRBD2	TRBV5-1	TRBJ2-1
TGTGCCATCAGTGGACTAGCGAGCCGGGCTACGCAGTATTTT	CAISGLASRATQYF	few	TRBD2	TRBV10-3	TRBJ2-3
TGTGCCAGCAGCCACCTAGACTCCTACGAGCAGTACTTC	CASSHLDSYEQYF	NA	NA	TRBV6-5	TRBJ2-7
TGTGCCAGCAGCCAAGGGGGGTGGGGCGAGCAGTACTTC	CASSQGGWGEQYF	NA	NA	TRBV4-2	TRBJ2-7
TGTGCCAGCAGCTTGTTAGGCGCGGAGACAGATACGCAGTATTTT	CASSLLGAETDTQYF	NA	NA	TRBV7-9	TRBJ2-3
TGTGCCAGCAAAGGAGGGAGCCCTGGAAACACCATATATTTT	CASKGGSPGNTIYF	NA	NA	TRBV2	TRBJ1-3
TGTGCCAGCAGCTTGGGGCCGAGTGGCTACACCTTC	CASSLGPSGYTF	NA	NA	TRBV13	TRBJ1-2
TGTGCCAGCAGCGCTAGCGGGAGCTCCTACAATGAGCAGTTCTTC	CASSASGSSYNEQFF	NA	TRBD2	TRBV9	TRBJ2-1
TGTGCCAGCAGTGAAGTCAAGACCCAGTACTTC	CASSEVKTQYF	NA	NA	TRBV6-1	TRBJ2-5
TGTGCCACCGAAGACAGCAGAAACTCTGGAAACACCATATATTTT	CATEDSRNSGNTIYF	NA	NA	TRBV28	TRBJ1-3
TGTGCCAGCAGCCGAGCTCAGGGGAGTGGGGCCGGGGAGCTGTTTTTT	CASSRAQGSGAGELFF	NA	NA	TRBV14	TRBJ2-2
TGTGCCAGTAGTATGACAGGAGCCAGGGCCCAGTACTTC	CASSMTGARAQYF	once	NA	TRBV19	TRBJ2-5
TGTGCCAGCCGGGACAGGGGGGGCACAGATACGCAGTATTTT	CASRDRGGTDTQYF	NA	TRBD1	TRBV19	TRBJ2-3
TGTGCCAGCAGCTGGACTAGCGGGACAGATACGCAGTATTTT	CASSWTSGTDTQYF	NA	TRBD2	TRBV7-2	TRBJ2-3
TGTGCCAGCTCACCGGCCCCAAACAGGGGACCCTCGCTGTATGGCTACACCTTC	CASSPAPNRGPSLYGYTF	once	TRBD1	TRBV18	TRBJ1-2
TGTGCTAGTGCCTTAGGCGGAGAGACCCAGTACTTC	CASALGGETQYF	NA	NA	TRBV12-5	TRBJ2-5
TGTGCCAGCAGGACTCCCACAGGGTTAGTCGCTGAAGCTTTCTTT	CASRTPTGLVAEAFF	NA	NA	TRBV28	TRBJ1-1
TGTGCCAGCAGTTCGACAGGGGGCGGAAACACCATATATTTT	CASSSTGGGNTIYF	NA	TRBD1	TRBV5-5	TRBJ1-3
TGCGCCAGCAGCTTGTCTAGCGGGATAGATGAGCAGTTCTTC	CASSLSSGIDEQFF	NA	TRBD2	TRBV5-1	TRBJ2-1
TGTGCCAGCAGCTTAGTGCCGGACTCTGGAAACACCATATATTTT	CASSLVPDSGNTIYF	NA	NA	TRBV7-2	TRBJ1-3
TGTGCCAGCATCTTGGGTACAGTCCAAGAGACCCAGTACTTC	CASILGTVQETQYF	once	NA	TRBV5-5	TRBJ2-5